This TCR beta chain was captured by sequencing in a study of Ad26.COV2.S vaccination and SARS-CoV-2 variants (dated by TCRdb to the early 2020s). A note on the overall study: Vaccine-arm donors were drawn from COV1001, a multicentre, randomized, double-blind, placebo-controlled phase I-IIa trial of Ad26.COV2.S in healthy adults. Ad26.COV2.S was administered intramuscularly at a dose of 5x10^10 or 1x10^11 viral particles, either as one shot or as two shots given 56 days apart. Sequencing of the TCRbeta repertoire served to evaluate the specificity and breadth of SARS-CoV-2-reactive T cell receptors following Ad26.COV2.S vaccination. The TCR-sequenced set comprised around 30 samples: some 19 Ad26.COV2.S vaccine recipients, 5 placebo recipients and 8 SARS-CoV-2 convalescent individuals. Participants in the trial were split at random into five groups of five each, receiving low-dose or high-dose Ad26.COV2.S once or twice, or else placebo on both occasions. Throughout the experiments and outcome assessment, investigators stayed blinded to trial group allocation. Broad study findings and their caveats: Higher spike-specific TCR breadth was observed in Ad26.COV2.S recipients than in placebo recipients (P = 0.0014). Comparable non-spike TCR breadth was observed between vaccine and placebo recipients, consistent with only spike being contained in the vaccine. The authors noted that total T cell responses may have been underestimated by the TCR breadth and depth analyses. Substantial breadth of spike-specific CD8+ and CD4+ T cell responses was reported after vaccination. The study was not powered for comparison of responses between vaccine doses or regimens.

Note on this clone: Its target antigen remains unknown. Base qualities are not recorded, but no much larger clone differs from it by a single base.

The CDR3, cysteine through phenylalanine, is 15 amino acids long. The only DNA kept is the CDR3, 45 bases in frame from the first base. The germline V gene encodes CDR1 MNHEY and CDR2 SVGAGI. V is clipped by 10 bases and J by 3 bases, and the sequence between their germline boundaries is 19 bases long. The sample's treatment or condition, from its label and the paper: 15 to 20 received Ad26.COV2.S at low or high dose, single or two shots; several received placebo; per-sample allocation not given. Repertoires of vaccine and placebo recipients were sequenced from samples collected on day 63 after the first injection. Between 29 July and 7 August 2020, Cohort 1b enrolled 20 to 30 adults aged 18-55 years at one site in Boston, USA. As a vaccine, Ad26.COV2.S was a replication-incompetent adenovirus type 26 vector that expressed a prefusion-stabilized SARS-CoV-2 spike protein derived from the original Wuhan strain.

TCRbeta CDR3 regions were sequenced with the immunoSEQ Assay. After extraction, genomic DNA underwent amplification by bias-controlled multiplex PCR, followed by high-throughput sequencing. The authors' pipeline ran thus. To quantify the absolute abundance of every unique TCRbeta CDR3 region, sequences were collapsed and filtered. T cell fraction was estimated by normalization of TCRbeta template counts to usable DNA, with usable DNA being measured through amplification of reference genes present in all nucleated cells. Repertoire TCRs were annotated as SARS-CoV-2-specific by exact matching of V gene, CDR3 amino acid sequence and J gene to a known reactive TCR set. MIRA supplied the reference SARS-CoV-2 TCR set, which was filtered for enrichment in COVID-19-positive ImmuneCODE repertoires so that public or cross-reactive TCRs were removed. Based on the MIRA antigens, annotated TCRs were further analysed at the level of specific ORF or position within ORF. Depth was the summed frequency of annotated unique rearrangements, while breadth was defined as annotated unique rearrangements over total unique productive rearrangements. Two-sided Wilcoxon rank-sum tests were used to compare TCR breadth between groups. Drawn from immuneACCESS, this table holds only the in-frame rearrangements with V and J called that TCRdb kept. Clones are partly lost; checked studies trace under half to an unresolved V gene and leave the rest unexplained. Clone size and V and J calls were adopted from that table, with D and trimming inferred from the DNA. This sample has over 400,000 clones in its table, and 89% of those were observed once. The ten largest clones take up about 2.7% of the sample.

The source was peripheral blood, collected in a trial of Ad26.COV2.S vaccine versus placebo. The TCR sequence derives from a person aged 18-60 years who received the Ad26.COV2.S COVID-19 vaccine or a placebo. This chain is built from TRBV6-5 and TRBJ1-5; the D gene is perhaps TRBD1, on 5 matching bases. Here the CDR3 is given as CATLLQETFNQPQHF. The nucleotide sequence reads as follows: TGTGCCACCCTCCTACAGGAAACCTTCAATCAGCCCCAGCATTTT.